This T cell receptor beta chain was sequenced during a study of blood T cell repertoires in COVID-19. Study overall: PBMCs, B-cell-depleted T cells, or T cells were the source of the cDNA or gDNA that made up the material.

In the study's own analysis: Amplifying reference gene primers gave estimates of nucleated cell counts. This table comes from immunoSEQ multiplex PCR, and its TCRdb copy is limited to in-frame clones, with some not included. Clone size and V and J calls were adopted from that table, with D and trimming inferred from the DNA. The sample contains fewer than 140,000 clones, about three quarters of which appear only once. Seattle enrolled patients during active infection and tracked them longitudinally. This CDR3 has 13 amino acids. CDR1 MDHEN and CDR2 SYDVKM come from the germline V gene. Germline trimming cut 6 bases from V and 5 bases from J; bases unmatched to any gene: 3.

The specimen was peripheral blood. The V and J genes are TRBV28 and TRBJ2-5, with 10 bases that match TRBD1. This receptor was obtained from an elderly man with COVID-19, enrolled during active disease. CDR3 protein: CASRGQGPETQYF. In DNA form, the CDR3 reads TGTGCCAGCAGGGGACAGGGGCCCGAGACCCAGTACTTC.